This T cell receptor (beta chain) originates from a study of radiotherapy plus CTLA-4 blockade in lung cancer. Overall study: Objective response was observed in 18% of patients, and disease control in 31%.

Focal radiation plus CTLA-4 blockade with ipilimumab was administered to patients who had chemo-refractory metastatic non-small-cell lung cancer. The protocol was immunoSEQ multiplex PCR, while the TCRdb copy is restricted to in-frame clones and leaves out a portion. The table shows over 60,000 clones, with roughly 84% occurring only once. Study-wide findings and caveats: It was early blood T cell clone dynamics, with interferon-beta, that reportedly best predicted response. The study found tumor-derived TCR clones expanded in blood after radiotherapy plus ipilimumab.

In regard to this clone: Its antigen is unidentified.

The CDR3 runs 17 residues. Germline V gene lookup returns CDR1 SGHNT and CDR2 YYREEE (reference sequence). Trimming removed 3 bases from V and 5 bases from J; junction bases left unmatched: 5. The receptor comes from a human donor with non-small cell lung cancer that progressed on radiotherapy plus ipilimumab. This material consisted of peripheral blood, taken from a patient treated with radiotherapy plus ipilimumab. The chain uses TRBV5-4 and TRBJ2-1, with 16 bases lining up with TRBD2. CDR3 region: CASSSGLAGGFNNEQFF. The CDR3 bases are TGTGCCAGCAGCTCGGGACTAGCGGGAGGGTTCAACAATGAGCAGTTCTTC.